Following are 21 T cell receptor beta chains from one sample sequenced in a study of beta chain features in type 1 diabetes. Whole-study results and caveats: Shorter TCRB CDR3s, moderately but significantly so, were found in Type 1 diabetes patients in all four CD4+ subsets.

The isolated RNA, all of it, was reverse transcribed, so expressed TCRB transcripts were what got sequenced. TCRdb's table, derived via immunoSEQ multiplex PCR, lists solely in-frame clones and lacks some. The sample lists hundreds of thousands of clones, roughly 13% seen once, with approximately 0.022% in the top ten. These receptors have no known antigen. The sample consisted of naive CD4+ T cells from blood. These receptors originate from a man aged 18-30 years with type 1 diabetes.

This clone turned up a few times. This rearrangement joins TRBV25-1 to TRBJ1-2, with D maybe TRBD1 (5 bases). Germline assignment: CDR1 MGHDK and CDR2 SYGVNS. The CDR3 is 16 residues long. V was cut by 1 base and J by 0 bases, with 12 bases left in between. For the CDR3, the DNA is TGTGCCAGCAGTGAATTAGGCGGGGCCCCTAACTATGGCTACACCTTC. It codes for CASSELGGAPNYGYTF.

Comments on this clone: The identical CDR3 is also encoded by other nucleotide sequences in the sample. V usage is TRBV29-1 and J usage is TRBJ1-1; the D is unclear. Trimming pared 4 bases from V and 1 base from J, leaving 7 bases between. The CDR3 sequence is 12 residues long. Germline V lookup: CDR1 SQVTM, CDR2 ANQGSEA. CDR3 bases: TGCAGCGTTGGCCAGCCGAACACTGAAGCTTTCTTT. Amino acid sequence: CSVGQPNTEAFF.

The chain has TRBV27 and TRBJ2-6; TRBD1 matches 7 bases. The CDR3 spans 16 residues. Unmatched junction bases numbered 7, after V lost 8 bases and J lost 0 bases. Germline loops: CDR1 MNHEY, CDR2 SMNVEV (reference sequence). The CDR3 coding sequence is TGTGCCAGCTCCGGGACAGCGAGCTCTGGGGCCAACGTCCTGACTTTC. Translating it yields CASSGTASSGANVLTF. Supplemented by reference TRBV27 and TRBJ2-6, the full variable domain reads EAQVTQNPRYLITVTGKKLTVTCSQNMNHEYMSWYRQDPGLGLRQIYYSMNVEVTDKGDVPEGYKVSRKEKRNFPLILESPSPNQTSLYFCASSGTASSGANVLTFGAGSRLTVL.

This clone was found a few times. The chain recombines TRBV29-1 with TRBJ2-5; D gene unclear. The CDR3 totals 12 residues. Germline loops: CDR1 SQVTM, CDR2 ANQGSEA. V was shortened by 7 bases and J by 2 bases, with 11 bases between the two germline ends. DNA for the CDR3: TGCAGCGGGATAAGTAGGCAAGAGACCCAGTACTTC. Encoded protein: CSGISRQETQYF.

This clone appeared a few times. The chain links TRBV7-9 to TRBJ2-3; TRBD2 agrees at 7 bases. Germline V gene data show CDR1 as SEHNR and CDR2 as FQNEAQ (reference sequence). The CDR3 has 16 residues. J was trimmed by 5 bases and V by 6 bases; bases with no gene match: 14. CDR3 in DNA: TGTGCCAGCAGACCTACCGGGACTACTTCTAGAGATACGCAGTATTTT. Its translation is CASRPTGTTSRDTQYF.

This clone was detected only a few times. This chain uses TRBV7-8 with TRBJ1-5; 7 nucleotides agree with TRBD1. V dropped 3 bases and J dropped 1; count of bases not matched to a gene: 6. CDR1 and CDR2 (germline): SGHVS, FQNEAQ. The CDR3 totals 16 residues. The CDR3 nucleotides are TGTGCCAGCAGCTTTACCAGGGGGAACAGCAATCAGCCCCAGCATTTT. Protein sequence: CASSFTRGNSNQPQHF.

This clone was detected a few times. The chain recombines TRBV7-8 with TRBJ1-2; D is unresolved. Between the trimmed V and J ends, which lost 4 bases and 4 bases, there was a span of 19 bases. Germline assignment: CDR1 SGHVS and CDR2 FQNEAQ. This CDR3 region has 16 residues. The DNA of the CDR3 is TGTGCCAGCAGCTCCGAGAGGCTCCCTCGGGTCTATGGCTACACCTTC. Protein product: CASSSERLPRVYGYTF.

As for this clone: This CDR3 is also generated by other DNA sequences in the sample. Here the CDR3 DNA reads TGTGCCTGGAGTTTATCATCTGGAAACACCATATATTTT. The encoded protein is CAWSLSSGNTIYF. The chain couples TRBV30 to TRBJ1-3, with D unclear. Per germline, CDR1 GTSNPN and CDR2 SVGIG (reference sequence). The V gene lost 2 bases and the J gene lost 1 base, with 6 bases spanning the gap. CDR3 length: 13 amino acids.

This clone was counted only a few times. This rearrangement joins TRBV10-3 to TRBJ2-7; a weak D match, TRBD1 (5 bases). Between the trimmed V and J ends, which lost 3 bases and 1 base, there was a span of 13 bases. Germline V lookup: CDR1 ENHRY, CDR2 SYGVKD. CDR3 size: 15 residues. The DNA of the CDR3 is TGTGCCATCAGTGAAGAGGTCAGGGCATCCTACGAGCAGTACTTC. Encoded protein: CAISEEVRASYEQYF.

This clone was picked up a small number of times. This CDR3 is also generated by other DNA sequences in the sample. The V and J genes are TRBV9 and TRBJ2-5; perhaps TRBD1 as D (6 bases). V was cut by 3 bases and J by 2 bases, with 8 bases left in between. The CDR3 runs to 13 residues. Germline V gene lookup returns CDR1 SGDLS and CDR2 YYNGEE. DNA for the CDR3: TGTGCCAGCAGCGCCGGACAGCAAGAGACCCAGTACTTC. The encoded protein is CASSAGQQETQYF. Full variable domain (rest looked up from reference TRBV9 and TRBJ2-5): DSGVTQTPKHLITATGQRVTLRCSPRSGDLSVYWYQQSLDQGLQFLIQYYNGEERAKGNILERFSAQQFPDLHSELNLSSLELGDSALYFCASSAGQQETQYFGPGTRLLVL.

The gene calls are TRBV28 and TRBJ1-2, with D possibly being TRBD1 (5 bases). Trimming cost V 10 bases and J 2 bases, with 17 bases left between them. Per germline, CDR1 MDHEN and CDR2 SYDVKM. This CDR3 spans 14 amino acids. CDR3 nucleotide sequence: TGTGCCACCCACTTACCGACAGCCAACTATGGCTACACCTTC. As protein: CATHLPTANYGYTF.

This clone was picked up a small number of times. The chain uses TRBV7-9 and TRBJ1-1; 8 nucleotides match TRBD1. J gave up 3 bases and V 5 bases, and 5 bases lay outside the gene matches. This CDR3 is built from 14 residues. Germline V lookup: CDR1 SEHNR, CDR2 FQNEAQ (reference sequence). DNA for the CDR3: TGTGCCAGCAGCCCTCAGGGGGCGGACACTGAAGCTTTCTTT. Translated, it gives CASSPQGADTEAFF.

This clone showed up just a few times. This sample includes further DNA sequences coding for the same CDR3. The genes are TRBV7-9 and TRBJ1-1; D possibly corresponds to TRBD1 (5 bases). CDR1 and CDR2 (germline): SEHNR, FQNEAQ (reference sequence). V was cut by 1 base and J by 5 bases, with 8 bases left in between. CDR3 length: 13 residues. The CDR3 loop is CASSLVEGTEAFF. The CDR3 DNA is TGTGCCAGCAGCTTAGTGGAGGGGACTGAAGCTTTCTTT.

This clone occurred a few times. Other nucleotide sequences in the sample specify the same CDR3. The chain recombines TRBV6-5 with TRBJ1-2; 8 positions match TRBD1. The V and J ends lost 5 bases and 4 bases, in that order; junction bases with no gene match: 6. Germline V gene sequence: CDR1 MNHEY, CDR2 SVGAGI. The CDR3 is 14 amino acids. CDR3 sequence: CASSTGQGTYGYTF. The CDR3 DNA follows: TGTGCCAGCAGTACAGGACAGGGCACCTATGGCTACACCTTC.

This clone turned up a few times. The gene calls are TRBV5-1 and TRBJ2-5; 8 bases match TRBD1. This CDR3 region has 15 residues. The V gene end was trimmed by 3 bases and the J gene end by 3 bases; junction bases not matched to a gene: 7. CDR1 and CDR2 from the germline V gene are SGHRS and YFSETQ. DNA for the CDR3: TGCGCCAGCAGCTACTCCGGGACAGGAGAAGAGACCCAGTACTTC. Its protein is CASSYSGTGEETQYF.

The chain is built from TRBV9 and TRBJ2-5, with D tentatively TRBD1 (6 bases). The CDR3 loop spans 14 amino acids. Germline CDR1 reads SGDLS; CDR2 reads YYNGEE. The ends were cut back, 2 bases at V and 7 bases at J, with 15 bases in the middle. Here the CDR3 reads CASSVTGLGGTQYF. DNA for the CDR3: TGTGCCAGCAGCGTCACAGGGCTAGGAGGGACCCAGTACTTC.

This clone was seen more than once but under ten times. The V call is TRBV6-5, the J call TRBJ2-7; D unclear. CDR3 length: 10 amino acids. Trimming took off 6 bases at V and 4 bases at J, with 4 bases between the two ends. Per germline, CDR1 MNHEY and CDR2 SVGAGI. CDR3 amino acids: CASREYEQYF. The CDR3 coding sequence is TGTGCCAGCAGGGAATACGAGCAGTACTTC.

This clone was seen a few times. The CDR3 DNA reads TGTGCCAGCAGCTTAACCACAGGGAACACTGAAGCTTTCTTT. Protein sequence: CASSLTTGNTEAFF. The chain recombines TRBV7-2 with TRBJ1-1, with D possibly being TRBD1 (5 bases). Trimming pared 2 bases from V and 1 base from J, leaving 8 bases between. The CDR3 covers 14 residues. Germline V gene sequence: CDR1 SGHTA, CDR2 FQGNSA.

This clone has only a few counts. This rearrangement joins TRBV7-9 to TRBJ1-5; 11 bases align to TRBD1. This CDR3 has 14 amino acids. V dropped 6 bases and J dropped 5; count of bases not matched to a gene: 3. Germline V gene lookup returns CDR1 SEHNR and CDR2 FQNEAQ (reference sequence). CDR3 bases: TGTGCCAGCAGTCGGACAGGGGGCGATCAGCCCCAGCATTTT. Amino acid sequence: CASSRTGGDQPQHF.

The V and J genes are TRBV7-2 and TRBJ1-5; D is undetermined. Trimming shortened V by 4 bases and J by 2 bases, and 12 bases separated the two germline ends. The CDR3 extends over 15 amino acids. Germline CDR1 reads SGHTA; CDR2 reads FQGNSA. The DNA for the CDR3 is TGTGCCAGCAGCTCCCTATACGGCGGCAATCAGCCCCAGCATTTT. Protein sequence: CASSSLYGGNQPQHF.

The chain joins TRBV10-3 to TRBJ2-3, with 7 bases aligning to TRBD2. Germline CDR1 reads ENHRY; CDR2 reads SYGVKD. Trimming at V came to 6 bases and at J to 0 bases, leaving 3 bases not matched to a gene. The CDR3 runs 14 residues. The CDR3 spells CAISERGSTDTQYF. CDR3 DNA: TGTGCCATCAGCGAGCGGGGAAGCACAGATACGCAGTATTTT.